This T cell receptor beta chain was documented in a study of T cell changes during pregnancy in multiple sclerosis. The germline gives CDR1 SQVTM, CDR2 ANQGSEA. The length of the CDR3 is 12 residues. The ends were cut back, 4 bases at V and 6 bases at J, with 10 bases in the middle. Sequencing was performed with immunoSEQ multiplex PCR; in TCRdb, only in-frame clones are kept and a portion is missing. The sample records approximately 100,000 clones, around 93% being singletons. Sequencing was performed on peripheral blood, taken in the third trimester of pregnancy. The clonotype was recovered from a female donor with multiple sclerosis, enrolled in a pregnancy study. The chain recombines TRBV29-1 with TRBJ1-5; D might be TRBD1 (5 bases). The DNA for the CDR3 is TGCAGCGTTGGGGGGGTGGGTCAGCCCCAGCATTTT. It yields the protein CSVGGVGQPQHF.